These T cell receptor beta chains were read from a single sample in a study of blood T cell repertoires in COVID-19. The data were produced by immunoSEQ multiplex PCR, yet TCRdb's version contains in-frame clones alone and is incomplete. The table includes under 300,000 clones, roughly 88% detected once. Material for sequencing was PBMCs or T cells enriched from blood (not recorded which). These receptors all come from a woman younger than 45 who had recovered from COVID-19. Both conserved end residues are part of each CDR3. A D gene is named only where the DNA matches it firmly. Where a row states a size, it is once, few, many or the class of an expanded clone; other rows omit it.

abundance,v_gene,j_gene,d_gene,CDR3nt,CDR3aa
few,TRBV12-3/TRBV12-4,TRBJ1-6,NA,TGTGCCAGCAGTATCGGAGGGGATTCACCCCTCCACTTT,CASSIGGDSPLHF
NA,TRBV20-1,TRBJ2-3,NA,TGCAGGGAGGGGAGCACAGATACGCAGTATTTT,CREGSTDTQYF
once,TRBV28,TRBJ2-5,TRBD2,TGTGCCAGCAGTCGATCCCTAGCGGGCGTTGAGACCCAGTACTTC,CASSRSLAGVETQYF
NA,TRBV27,TRBJ1-2,NA,TGTGCCAGCAGTTTATCGTCAACTAATGGCTACACCTTC,CASSLSSTNGYTF
NA,TRBV28,TRBJ2-7,NA,TGTGCCAGCAGTTTGAGCGGACAGACCTACGAGCAGTACTTC,CASSLSGQTYEQYF
NA,TRBV10-1,TRBJ1-1,TRBD1,TGCGCCAGCAGAGCCGGGACAGGGGCTGAAGCTTTCTTT,CASRAGTGAEAFF
few,TRBV19,TRBJ1-3,NA,TGTGCCAGTGGAGGAGACCGAGGCTCTGGAAACACCATATATTTT,CASGGDRGSGNTIYF
NA,TRBV12-3/TRBV12-4,TRBJ1-5,NA,TGTGCCAGCAGTTTTGGGAGGGGGCCCCAGCATTTT,CASSFGRGPQHF
few,TRBV11-2,TRBJ1-2,NA,TGTGCCAGCAGCCGCATTATTGGAGGGGATGGCTACACCTTC,CASSRIIGGDGYTF
NA,TRBV18,TRBJ2-5,TRBD2,TGTGCCAGCTCACGGGGTGTGGCTAGCGGGAGAAACTGGGAGGAGACCCAGTACTTC,CASSRGVASGRNWEETQYF
NA,TRBV20-1,TRBJ2-5,TRBD2,TGCAGTGCTAGTAGCGGGAGGAGGCAAGAGACCCAGTACTTC,CSASSGRRQETQYF
NA,TRBV29-1,TRBJ2-4,NA,TGCAGCGTTGGTGGTCAGGGCTTAAACATTCAGTACTTC,CSVGGQGLNIQYF
NA,TRBV18,TRBJ2-7,NA,TGTGCCAGCTCCCCGGGGGTTTTGCTGAACTACGAGCAGTACTTC,CASSPGVLLNYEQYF
NA,TRBV28,TRBJ1-1,NA,TGTGCCTTCGGGACACCAGGCCGTTCGAACACTGAAGCTTTCTTT,CAFGTPGRSNTEAFF
NA,TRBV6-1,TRBJ2-3,NA,TGTGCCAGCAGTGAAGCGAGGGCAGGGGCCCCCACAGATACGCAGTATTTT,CASSEARAGAPTDTQYF
NA,TRBV4-3,TRBJ2-1,TRBD2,TGCGCCAGCAGCCGAGGGACTAGCGGGGGGGGCAATGAGCAGTTCTTC,CASSRGTSGGGNEQFF
NA,TRBV7-9,TRBJ2-7,TRBD2,TGTGCCAGCAGCTTAGTAGGACTAGCGGGGGCGAACGAGCAGTACTTC,CASSLVGLAGANEQYF
NA,TRBV7-6,TRBJ1-1,NA,TGTGCCAGCAGCTTACGAGCGAACACTGAAGCTTTCTTT,CASSLRANTEAFF
NA,TRBV3-1/TRBV3-2,TRBJ2-4,TRBD1,TGTGCCAGCAGCCAAGATCCGGGACAGCTAGCCAAAAACATTCAGTACTTC,CASSQDPGQLAKNIQYF
NA,TRBV11-3,TRBJ1-2,NA,TGTGCCAGCAGCCCAAGACAGGACTTTTATGGCTACACCTTC,CASSPRQDFYGYTF
NA,TRBV5-4,TRBJ1-2,NA,TGTGCCAGCAGCCGATCGGTGGGGGGTCATGGCTACACCTTC,CASSRSVGGHGYTF
NA,TRBV5-5,TRBJ2-1,TRBD2,TGTGCCAGCAGCTTTTCCGGGACTAGCTCTTTCGAGCAGTTCTTC,CASSFSGTSSFEQFF
NA,TRBV19,TRBJ1-4,NA,TGTGCCAGTAGTCGCCGACAGGATAATGAAAAACTGTTTTTT,CASSRRQDNEKLFF
few,TRBV27,TRBJ1-2,NA,TGTGCCAGCAGACCGGGTTATGACAGAGCCTATGGCTACACCTTC,CASRPGYDRAYGYTF
NA,TRBV3-1/TRBV3-2,TRBJ2-7,TRBD2,TGTGCCAGCAGCCAAGGTAGCGGGGGGGCCGGCGAGCAGTACTTC,CASSQGSGGAGEQYF
NA,TRBV10-3,TRBJ2-7,NA,TGTGCCATCACCGACAGGCCAAACTCCTACGAGCAGTACTTC,CAITDRPNSYEQYF
NA,TRBV11-3,TRBJ2-6,NA,TGTGCCAGCAGCTTCCCAGGGCTCTCTGGGGCCAACGTCCTGACTTTC,CASSFPGLSGANVLTF
few,TRBV5-1,TRBJ1-4,TRBD1,TGCGCCAGCAGCCAACGGACAGGGTCAAATGAAAAACTGTTTTTT,CASSQRTGSNEKLFF
NA,TRBV28,TRBJ2-5,TRBD2,TGTGCCAGCCCCATCGGGGGGAAAGGGACCCAGTACTTC,CASPIGGKGTQYF
NA,TRBV4-3,TRBJ1-1,TRBD1,TGCGCCAGCAGCCGAAGCGACAGGGGGGTCGAAGCTTTCTTT,CASSRSDRGVEAFF
NA,TRBV7-3,TRBJ2-3,NA,TGTGCCAGCAGCTTAATTGGGAGCCACACCACAGATACGCAGTATTTT,CASSLIGSHTTDTQYF
NA,TRBV5-5,TRBJ2-7,TRBD2,TGTGCCAGCAGCGGGACTAGCGGGCGCTACGAGCAGTACTTC,CASSGTSGRYEQYF